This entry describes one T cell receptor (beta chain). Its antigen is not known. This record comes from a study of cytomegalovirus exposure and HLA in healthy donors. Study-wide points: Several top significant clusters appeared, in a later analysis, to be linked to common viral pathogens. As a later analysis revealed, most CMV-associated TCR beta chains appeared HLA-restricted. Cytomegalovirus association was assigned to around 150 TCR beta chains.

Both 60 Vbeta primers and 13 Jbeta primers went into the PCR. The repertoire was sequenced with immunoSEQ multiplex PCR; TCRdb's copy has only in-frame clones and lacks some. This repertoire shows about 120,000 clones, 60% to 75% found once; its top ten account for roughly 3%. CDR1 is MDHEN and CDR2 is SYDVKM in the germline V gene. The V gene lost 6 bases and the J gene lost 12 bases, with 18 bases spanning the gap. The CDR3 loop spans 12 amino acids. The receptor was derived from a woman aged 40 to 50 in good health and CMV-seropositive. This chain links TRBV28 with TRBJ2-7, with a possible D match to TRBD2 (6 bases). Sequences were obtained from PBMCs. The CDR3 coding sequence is TGTGCCAGCAGCCACGGGACTTTGAGGGCGTACTTC. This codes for CASSHGTLRAYF.